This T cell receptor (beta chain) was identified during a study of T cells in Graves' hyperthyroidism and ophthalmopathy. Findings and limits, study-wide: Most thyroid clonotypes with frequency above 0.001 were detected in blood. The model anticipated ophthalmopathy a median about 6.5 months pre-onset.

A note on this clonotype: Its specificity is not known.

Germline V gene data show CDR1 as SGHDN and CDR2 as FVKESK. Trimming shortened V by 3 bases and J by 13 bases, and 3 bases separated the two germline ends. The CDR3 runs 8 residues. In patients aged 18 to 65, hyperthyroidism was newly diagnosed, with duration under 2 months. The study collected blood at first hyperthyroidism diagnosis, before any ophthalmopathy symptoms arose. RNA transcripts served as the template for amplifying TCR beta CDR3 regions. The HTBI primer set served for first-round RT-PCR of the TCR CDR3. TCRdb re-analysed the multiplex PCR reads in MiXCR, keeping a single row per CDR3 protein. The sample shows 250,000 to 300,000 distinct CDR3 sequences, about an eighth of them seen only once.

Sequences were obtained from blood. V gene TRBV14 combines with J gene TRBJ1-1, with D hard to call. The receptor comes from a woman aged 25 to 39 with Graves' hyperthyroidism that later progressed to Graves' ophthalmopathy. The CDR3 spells CASSHGFF. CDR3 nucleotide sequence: TGTGCCAGCAGCCACGGTTTCTTT.